Given below is one T cell receptor beta chain in context. The data stem from a study of blood T cell repertoires in COVID-19. Libraries were prepared by immunoSEQ multiplex PCR; TCRdb keeps only in-frame clonotypes and omits some of them. The data show some 220,000 clones, with around 87% seen just once and about 3% held by the top ten. CDR1 is SNHLY, CDR2 FYNNEI, per germline. CDR3 length: 12 amino acids. The V end lost 6 bases, the J end lost 6 bases, and 11 bases lay between the germline ends. The V gene is TRBV2, the J gene TRBJ1-1; a possible D gene is TRBD1 (5 bases). The origin of this receptor is a woman between 18 and 30 years old in a cohort exposed to, infected with or recovered from COVID-19 (not recorded which). Sequencing input: PBMCs or T cells enriched from blood (not recorded which). This chain's CDR3 is CASSRDSSEAFF. The DNA for the CDR3 is TGTGCCAGCAGCCGTGACAGTTCTGAAGCTTTCTTT.